The 10 T cell receptor beta chains below come from one sample, sequenced in a study of blood T cell repertoires in COVID-19. TCRdb's copy holds only in-frame clones and misses some; the assay was immunoSEQ multiplex PCR. The table lists 470,000 or so clones, about 90% of them singletons. Source material: PBMCs or T cells enriched from blood (not recorded which). The receptors derive from a woman between 18 and 30 years old with acute COVID-19.

The chain has TRBV6-2 or TRBV6-3 and TRBJ1-2; TRBD1 aligns across 7 bases. The germline gives CDR1 MNHEY, CDR2 SVGEGT. The trim removed 3 bases at V and 2 bases at J, leaving 3 bases unmatched. This CDR3 comprises 14 residues. CDR3: CASSYDRENYGYTF. CDR3 DNA: TGTGCCAGCAGTTATGACAGGGAGAACTATGGCTACACCTTC.

The rearrangement joins TRBV5-4 to TRBJ2-2, with 11 bases fitting TRBD2. This CDR3 comprises 15 residues. The V gene's germline CDR1 is SGHNT and CDR2 YYREEE (reference sequence). V trimming: 3 bases; J trimming: 5 bases; junction bases outside the gene matches: 3. Here the CDR3 reads CASSSLAGGTGELFF. Here the CDR3 DNA reads TGTGCCAGCAGCTCCTTAGCGGGGGGGACCGGGGAGCTGTTTTTT.

V and J are TRBV28 and TRBJ1-1; possibly TRBD1 for D (5 bases). V shed 7 bases and J shed 6 bases, with 15 bases lying between them. Germline V CDR1 and CDR2: MDHEN, SYDVKM. CDR3 length: 13 amino acids. CDR3 coding DNA: TGTGCCAGCATCATAGAAAGGGGCGCTGAAGCTTTCTTT. It is translated as CASIIERGAEAFF.

The chain couples TRBV6-6 to TRBJ1-1, with 8 bases matching TRBD1. J lost 1 base, V lost 7 bases, and 5 bases had no gene match. This CDR3 comprises 14 residues. The germline V gene encodes CDR1 MNHNY and CDR2 SVGAGI (reference sequence). The CDR3 loop reads CASTRTGTNTEAFF. The CDR3 DNA reads as TGTGCCAGCACCCGGACAGGGACGAACACTGAAGCTTTCTTT.

This chain connects TRBV2 to TRBJ1-4; possible D gene TRBD1, 6 bases. Trimming pared 6 bases from V and 5 bases from J, leaving 13 bases between. The CDR3 totals 14 residues. Germline CDR1 is SNHLY and CDR2 is FYNNEI. The DNA of the CDR3 is TGTGCCAGCAGCGACACAGGGAAGAATGAAAAACTGTTTTTT. Amino acids: CASSDTGKNEKLFF.

This rearrangement joins TRBV28 to TRBJ1-2, with D unresolved. V lost 2 bases and J 8 bases, leaving 15 bases between the germline ends. Germline V lookup: CDR1 MDHEN, CDR2 SYDVKM. This CDR3 is 14 amino acids long. Here the CDR3 reads CASSLIRGRRGYTF. The CDR3 nucleotides read TGTGCCAGCAGTTTAATAAGAGGGAGGAGAGGCTACACCTTC.

This clone has a single count. The CDR3 sequence: CASSSGILAGGVVGELFF. The CDR3 bases are TGCGCCAGCAGCTCTGGGATTTTAGCTGGCGGGGTTGTCGGGGAGCTGTTTTTT. The chain combines TRBV5-1 with TRBJ2-2, with a possible D match to TRBD2 (6 bases). The V end lost 3 bases, the J end lost 7 bases, and 25 bases lay between the germline ends. The CDR3 length is 18 residues. The germline V gene encodes CDR1 SGHRS and CDR2 YFSETQ.

The chain couples TRBV6-1 to TRBJ1-5, with D unresolved. CDR3 length: 17 amino acids. V gave up 3 bases and J gave up 2 bases, with 17 bases separating them. Germline V gene sequence: CDR1 MNHNS, CDR2 SASEGT. The CDR3 DNA sequence: TGTGCCAGCAGTGATTTCAGAGGACTAGGAGGCAATCAGCCCCAGCATTTT. Amino acids: CASSDFRGLGGNQPQHF.

This clone is a singleton in its sample. The rearrangement uses TRBV11-2 and TRBJ2-7; D call uncertain. The CDR3 length is 13 residues. Germline CDR1 SGHAT, CDR2 FQNNGV. The V end lost 3 bases, the J end lost 3 bases, and 9 bases lay between the germline ends. CDR3 sequence reads: CASSFGTDYEQYF. The CDR3 coding sequence is TGTGCCAGCAGCTTCGGTACAGACTACGAGCAGTACTTC.

V is TRBV29-1 and J is TRBJ1-2; 7 nucleotides agree with TRBD1. Losses at the gene ends were 4 bases for V and 4 bases for J; bases not matched to a gene: 3. The CDR3 loop spans 12 amino acids. Per the germline V gene, CDR1 is SQVTM and CDR2 is ANQGSEA. CDR3 sequence (DNA): TGCAGCGTTGGCGGACAGGCCTATGGCTACACCTTC. The encoded protein is CSVGGQAYGYTF.